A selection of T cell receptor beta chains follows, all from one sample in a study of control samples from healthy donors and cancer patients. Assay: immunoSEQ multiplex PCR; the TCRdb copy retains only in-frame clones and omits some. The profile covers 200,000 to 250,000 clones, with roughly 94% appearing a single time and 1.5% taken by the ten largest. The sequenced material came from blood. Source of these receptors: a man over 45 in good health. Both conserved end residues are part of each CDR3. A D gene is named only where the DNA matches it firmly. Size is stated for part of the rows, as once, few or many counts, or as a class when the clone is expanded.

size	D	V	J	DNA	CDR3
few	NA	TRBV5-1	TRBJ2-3	TGCGCCAGCAGTCGCGGGTCTAGCACAGATACGCAGTATTTT	CASSRGSSTDTQYF
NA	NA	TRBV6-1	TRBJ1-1	TGTGCCAGCAGTGAAGGGGGGAACACTGAAGCTTTCTTT	CASSEGGNTEAFF
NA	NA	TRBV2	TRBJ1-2	TGTGCCAGCACTTCAAGGTCGGGCTATGGCTACACCTTC	CASTSRSGYGYTF
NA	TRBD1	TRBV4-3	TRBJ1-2	TGCGCCAGCAGGCGGGGGACAGGGAACTATGGCTACACCTTC	CASRRGTGNYGYTF
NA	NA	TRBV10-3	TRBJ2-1	TGTGCCATCAGTGAGTCGGGGAACAATGAGCAGTTCTTC	CAISESGNNEQFF
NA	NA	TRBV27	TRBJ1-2	TGTGCCAGCAGTTCAAGGGGGGGCTTTAATGGCTACACCTTC	CASSSRGGFNGYTF
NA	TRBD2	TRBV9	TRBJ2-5	TGTGCCAGCAGCGCGTACCTTAGCGGGGGACAAGAGACCCAGTACTTC	CASSAYLSGGQETQYF
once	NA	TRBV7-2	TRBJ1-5	TGTGCCAGCAGCTTATCAGTCGACCAGCCCCAGCATTTT	CASSLSVDQPQHF
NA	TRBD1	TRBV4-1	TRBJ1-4	TGCGCCAGCAGCCTTGGACAGGGGAGGAGGGGGACTAATGAAAAACTGTTTTTT	CASSLGQGRRGTNEKLFF
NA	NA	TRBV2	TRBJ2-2	TGTGCCAGCAGTGCGGGCAGCTTAGGCGCCGGGGAGCTGTTTTTT	CASSAGSLGAGELFF
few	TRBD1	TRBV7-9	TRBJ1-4	TGTGCCAGCAGCCAGGGACAGCATAATGAAAAACTGTTTTTT	CASSQGQHNEKLFF
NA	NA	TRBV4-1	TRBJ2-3	TGCGCCAGCAGCCAAGAACCCACCACCACAGATACGCAGTATTTT	CASSQEPTTTDTQYF
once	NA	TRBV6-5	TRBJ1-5	TGTGCCAGCAGTTACGGGGGGATAGGGGGTGGACAGCCCCAGCATTTT	CASSYGGIGGGQPQHF
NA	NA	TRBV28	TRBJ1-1	TGTGCCAGCAGTTTGGAGAAGCATGCTTTCTTT	CASSLEKHAFF
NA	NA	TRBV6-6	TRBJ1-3	TGTGCCAGCAGTTACCCGACGGGGGTAGGAGGAAACACCATATATTTT	CASSYPTGVGGNTIYF
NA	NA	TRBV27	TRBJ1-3	TGTGCCAGCAGCTTCAGGTATTCCTCTGGAAACACCATATATTTT	CASSFRYSSGNTIYF
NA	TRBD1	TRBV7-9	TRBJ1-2	TGTGCCAGCAGCTTTACAAGGACAGGGAACTATGGCTACACCTTC	CASSFTRTGNYGYTF
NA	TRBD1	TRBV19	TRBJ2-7	TGTGCCAGTAGTGCCCGGGGACAGGGACTCTTCGAGCAGTACTTC	CASSARGQGLFEQYF
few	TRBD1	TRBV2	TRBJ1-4	TGTGCCAGCAGCCAACAGGGGTCCAATGAAAAACTGTTTTTT	CASSQQGSNEKLFF
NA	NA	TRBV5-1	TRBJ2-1	TGCGCCAGCAGCCCCGGAGACTCCCGATGGAATGAGCAGTTCTTC	CASSPGDSRWNEQFF
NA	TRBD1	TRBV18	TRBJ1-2	TGTGCCAGCTCACCGGGACAGAACTATGGCTACACCTTC	CASSPGQNYGYTF
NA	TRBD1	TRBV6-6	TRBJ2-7	TGCGCCAGCAGTTACTCAGGGCAGGGGGTAAACGAGCAGCACTTC	CASSYSGQGVNEQHF
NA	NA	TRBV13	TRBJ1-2	TGTGCCAGCAGTCTCAACTTGGGAGGAGGGTATGGCTACACCTTC	CASSLNLGGGYGYTF
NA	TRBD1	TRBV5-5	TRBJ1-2	TGTGCCAGCAGCTTGAGGACAGGGGGCGTCTATGGCTACACCTTC	CASSLRTGGVYGYTF
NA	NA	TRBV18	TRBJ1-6	TGTGCCAGCTCACGTCTTGACGGGGAACTGTCACCCCTCCACTTT	CASSRLDGELSPLHF
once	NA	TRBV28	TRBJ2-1	TGTGCCAGCAGTTCGGAAATAAACACCTACCAGGGTGAGCAGTTCTTC	CASSSEINTYQGEQFF
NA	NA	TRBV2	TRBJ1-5	TGTGCCAGCGGCCAGGGACCATTTAATCAGCCCCAGCATTTT	CASGQGPFNQPQHF
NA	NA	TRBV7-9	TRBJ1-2	TGTGCCAGCAGCTTAGCGGGGGGCCCTCATGGCTACACCTTC	CASSLAGGPHGYTF
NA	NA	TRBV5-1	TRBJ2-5	TGCGCCAGCAGCTTGGGACAGGATGAGACCCAGTACTTC	CASSLGQDETQYF
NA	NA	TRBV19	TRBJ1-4	TGTGCCAGTAGTCCACGGGCCGGGGCAACTAATGAAAAACTGTTTTTT	CASSPRAGATNEKLFF